The 30 T cell receptor beta chains in this list originate from one sample, sequenced in a study of cytomegalovirus exposure and HLA in healthy donors. TCRdb's copy holds only in-frame clones and misses some; the assay was immunoSEQ multiplex PCR. The repertoire includes some 150,000 clones, about 89% of them detected once, and roughly 3% sits in the top ten. Sample: PBMCs. These receptor sequences come from a man aged 18 to 30 in good health and CMV-seropositive.

The chain couples TRBV7-9 to TRBJ2-1; TRBD2 agrees at 13 bases. The length of the CDR3 is 17 residues. Trimming took 2 bases from V and 7 from J; bases not matched to a gene: 8. Germline V CDR1 and CDR2: SEHNR, FQNEAQ (reference sequence). CDR3 DNA: TGTGCCAGCAGCTTATATGGGCCGGGACTAGCGGGGAATGAGCAGTTCTTC. Protein: CASSLYGPGLAGNEQFF.

The chain recombines TRBV6-1 with TRBJ2-3; 12 bases agree with TRBD2. V shed 6 bases and J 1 base; nucleotides not matched to a gene: 2. Germline-derived CDR1 and CDR2 are MNHNS and SASEGT. The CDR3 has 15 amino acids. This CDR3 is CASRWTSGGTDTQYF. CDR3 nucleotide sequence: TGTGCCAGCAGATGGACTAGCGGGGGCACAGATACGCAGTATTTT.

V gene TRBV28 combines with J gene TRBJ2-3; the D gene is possibly TRBD2 (6 bases). The ends were cut back, 1 base at V and 1 base at J, with 9 bases in the middle. Per germline, CDR1 MDHEN and CDR2 SYDVKM. The CDR3 is 15 residues long. Here the CDR3 reads CASSLSSSGTDTQYF. The CDR3 DNA follows: TGTGCCAGCAGTTTATCTTCTAGCGGCACAGATACGCAGTATTTT.

In this sample, this clone turned up many times. The chain joins TRBV2 to TRBJ1-4; possible D gene TRBD1, 6 bases. Germline V CDR1 and CDR2: SNHLY, FYNNEI. The CDR3 is 11 residues long. Deletions cut 9 bases from V and 7 bases from J, with 9 bases between. The CDR3 DNA reads as TGTGCCAGTCAGGGGACTGAAAAACTGTTTTTT. It yields the protein CASQGTEKLFF.

The chain couples TRBV5-1 to TRBJ1-1, with 7 bases lining up with TRBD1. Trimming removed 4 bases from V and 1 base from J; junction bases left unmatched: 4. The germline CDR1 and CDR2 sequences are SGHRS and YFSETQ. The CDR3 sequence is 14 residues long. DNA for the CDR3: TGCGCCAGCAGCCGGGACAGTACGAACACTGAAGCTTTCTTT. Amino acid sequence: CASSRDSTNTEAFF. Complete variable domain (other parts from reference TRBV5-1 and TRBJ1-1): KAGVTQTPRYLIKTRGQQVTLSCSPISGHRSVSWYQQTPGQGLQFLFEYFSETQRNKGNFPGRFSGRQFSNSRSEMNVSTLELGDSALYLCASSRDSTNTEAFFGQGTRLTVV.

This clone was seen only a few times. The chain links TRBV6-5 to TRBJ2-5; D is possibly TRBD1 (6 bases). V shed 7 bases and J shed 5 bases, with 20 bases lying between them. Germline-derived CDR1 and CDR2 are MNHEY and SVGAGI. The CDR3 covers 15 residues. The CDR3 nucleotides are TGTGCCAGCACGCTACGCAGGGGAGATTTGGAGACCCAGTACTTC. It translates to CASTLRRGDLETQYF.

The chain joins TRBV18 to TRBJ2-3; a weak D match, TRBD2 (6 bases). The CDR3 has 15 amino acids. Per the germline V gene, CDR1 is KGHSH and CDR2 is LQKENI. V was cut by 0 bases and J by 1 base, with 8 bases left in between. Here the CDR3 DNA reads TGTGCCAGCTCACCACCTTCTAGCGGCACAGATACGCAGTATTTT. Encoded protein: CASSPPSSGTDTQYF.

The genes are TRBV30 and TRBJ1-5, with 10 bases lining up with TRBD1. Losses at the gene ends were 6 bases for V and 2 bases for J; bases not matched to a gene: 4. The CDR3 sequence is 14 residues long. Germline CDR1 and CDR2: GTSNPN and SVGIG (reference sequence). CDR3 coding DNA: TGTGCCTGCACCGGGACAGGGGGCAATCAGCCCCAGCATTTT. This gives the protein CACTGTGGNQPQHF.

The V gene is TRBV7-8, the J gene TRBJ2-1; D is unclear. The CDR3 runs 15 residues. Looked up from germline, CDR1 is SGHVS and CDR2 is FQNEAQ. Trimming pared 4 bases from V and 5 bases from J, leaving 15 bases between. The CDR3 here is CASSSWATVNNEQFF. DNA of the CDR3: TGTGCCAGCAGCTCGTGGGCCACTGTAAACAATGAGCAGTTCTTC.

The rearrangement links TRBV5-6 to TRBJ2-1; D possibly corresponds to TRBD1 (5 bases). The CDR3 totals 14 residues. Germline CDR1 and CDR2: SGHDT and YYEEEE. Trimming stripped 0 bases from V and 12 bases from J, with 16 bases between. CDR3 residues: CASSLGRAGWGQFF. Here the CDR3 DNA reads TGTGCCAGCAGCTTGGGTAGGGCAGGGTGGGGGCAGTTCTTC.

The rearrangement uses TRBV11-2 and TRBJ2-3, with unresolved D. In germline, CDR1 is SGHAT, CDR2 FQNNGV. Trimming pared 2 bases from V and 2 bases from J, leaving 11 bases between. The CDR3 spans 15 residues. The CDR3 DNA follows: TGTGCCAGCAGCTTATTGGGCAGGTTCACAGATACGCAGTATTTT. Its protein product is CASSLLGRFTDTQYF.

The chain carries TRBV28 and TRBJ2-2; TRBD2 matches 9 bases. CDR3 length equals 16 residues. The junction had 5 bases not matched to a gene; V was cut back by 5 bases and J by 1 base. Germline V gene data show CDR1 as MDHEN and CDR2 as SYDVKM. CDR3 sequence reads: CASSPWTSENTGELFF. The CDR3 DNA reads as TGTGCCAGCAGTCCCTGGACTAGCGAGAACACCGGGGAGCTGTTTTTT.

The rearrangement uses TRBV18 and TRBJ2-7; 7 nucleotides align to TRBD2. The CDR3 is 15 residues long. Germline lookup yields CDR1 KGHSH and CDR2 LQKENI. The trim removed 2 bases at V and 5 bases at J, leaving 9 bases unmatched. CDR3 sequence reads: CASSPDPRGRNEQYF. The CDR3 DNA sequence: TGTGCCAGCTCACCAGATCCGCGGGGGAGGAACGAGCAGTACTTC.

The CDR3 coding sequence is TGCAGCACTCGAGGGCAGTCAGACACCATATATTTT. Translated: CSTRGQSDTIYF. The rearrangement joins TRBV29-1 to TRBJ1-3, with D unclear. Trimming took 8 bases from V and 8 from J, leaving 16 bases between them. This CDR3 is built from 12 residues. Germline V gives CDR1 SQVTM, CDR2 ANQGSEA.

The rearrangement joins TRBV11-3 to TRBJ2-1; 11 bases agree with TRBD2. The V and J ends lost 1 base and 4 bases, in that order; junction bases with no gene match: 9. The CDR3 consists of 18 residues. CDR1 is SGHNT and CDR2 is YENEEA in the germline V gene. CDR3 sequence reads: CASSLGPTSGGGYNEQFF. CDR3 in DNA: TGTGCCAGCAGCTTAGGCCCCACTAGCGGGGGTGGGTACAATGAGCAGTTCTTC.

V is TRBV30 and J is TRBJ1-5, with D maybe TRBD1 (6 bases). This CDR3 spans 18 amino acids. V was cut by 0 bases and J by 3 bases, with 21 bases left in between. Germline V gene data show CDR1 as GTSNPN and CDR2 as SVGIG (reference sequence). DNA for the CDR3: TGTGCCTGGAGTGTAAGCCGACCCGGGACATTTCTCAATCAGCCCCAGCATTTT. This translates into CAWSVSRPGTFLNQPQHF.

The chain combines TRBV4-1 with TRBJ1-2; TRBD1 aligns across 12 bases. Trimming cost V 4 bases and J 8 bases; bases outside gene matches: 14. This CDR3 comprises 17 residues. Per germline, CDR1 MGHRA and CDR2 YSYEKL. In nucleotides, the CDR3 is TGCGCCAGCAGCCCACCCCCGGGACAGGGGGCGCGATACGGCTACACCTTC. Encoded protein: CASSPPPGQGARYGYTF.

Here the CDR3 reads CASSPQGAGSNQPQHF. The CDR3 nucleotides are TGTGCCAGCTCACCACAGGGGGCGGGGAGCAATCAGCCCCAGCATTTT. V usage is TRBV18 and J usage is TRBJ1-5, with 7 bases identical to TRBD1. The V gene end was trimmed by 1 base and the J gene end by 1 base; junction bases not matched to a gene: 4. The CDR3 extends over 16 amino acids. CDR1 is KGHSH and CDR2 is LQKENI in the germline V gene.

The genes are TRBV2 and TRBJ2-1, with a possible D match to TRBD1 (6 bases). Germline assignment: CDR1 SNHLY and CDR2 FYNNEI. The V end was cut by 3 bases, the J end by 3 bases, with 18 bases between. This CDR3 region has 17 residues. The CDR3 bases are TGTGCCAGCAGTGAGGGGACATGGGAGACGGACTACAATGAGCAGTTCTTC. This encodes CASSEGTWETDYNEQFF.

The chain combines TRBV18 with TRBJ2-5; 9 nucleotides match TRBD2. V was clipped by 3 bases and J by 3 bases; unmatched bases: 8. The germline CDR1 and CDR2 sequences are KGHSH and LQKENI. This CDR3 has 16 amino acids. The CDR3 bases are TGTGCCAGCTCACCCCCGATGGCGGGGGGGGAAGAGACCCAGTACTTC. Translation: CASSPPMAGGEETQYF.

This chain joins TRBV7-2 and TRBJ1-1; 9 bases agree with TRBD1. Germline V gene sequence: CDR1 SGHTA, CDR2 FQGNSA. V lost 0 bases, J lost 1 base, and 0 bases stayed unmatched. The CDR3 consists of 15 residues. CDR3 residues: CASSLAGQGNTEAFF. CDR3 nucleotides: TGTGCCAGCAGCTTAGCGGGACAGGGGAACACTGAAGCTTTCTTT.

The rearrangement joins TRBV29-1 to TRBJ1-1, with 9 bases identical to TRBD1. The CDR3 extends over 15 amino acids. Germline V CDR1 and CDR2: SQVTM, ANQGSEA. The V and J ends lost 5 bases and 1 base, in that order; junction bases with no gene match: 8. In nucleotides, the CDR3 is TGCAGCGTTTGGGGGGACAGGGTTGGGAACACTGAAGCTTTCTTT. Its protein is CSVWGDRVGNTEAFF.

The V call is TRBV9, the J call TRBJ1-5; weak D call: TRBD1 (6 bases). CDR1 is SGDLS, CDR2 YYNGEE, per germline. CDR3 length equals 15 residues. The V end lost 4 bases, the J end lost 7 bases, and 18 bases lay between the germline ends. The CDR3 spells CASSSQPGAGQPQHF. The CDR3 nucleotides are TGTGCCAGCAGCTCCCAGCCAGGGGCAGGGCAGCCCCAGCATTTT. The full variable domain, rest sourced from reference TRBV9 and TRBJ1-5, is DSGVTQTPKHLITATGQRVTLRCSPRSGDLSVYWYQQSLDQGLQFLIQYYNGEERAKGNILERFSAQQFPDLHSELNLSSLELGDSALYFCASSSQPGAGQPQHFGDGTRLSIL.

J is TRBJ1-2 and V is TRBV7-2; 12 bases map to TRBD1. Trimming took 4 bases from V and 6 from J; bases not matched to a gene: 6. The germline CDR1 and CDR2 sequences are SGHTA and FQGNSA. This CDR3 is built from 15 residues. The CDR3 DNA is TGTGCCAGCAGCTCAGCTGGGACAGGGGGCCATGGCTACACCTTC. Translation: CASSSAGTGGHGYTF.

The chain employs TRBV9 and TRBJ2-3; 9 nucleotides align to TRBD2. Trimming removed 0 bases from V and 0 bases from J; junction bases left unmatched: 2. In germline, CDR1 is SGDLS, CDR2 YYNGEE. CDR3 length: 16 amino acids. Written as DNA, the CDR3 is TGTGCCAGCAGCGTAGACGCGGGAGGGAGCACAGATACGCAGTATTTT. Encoded protein: CASSVDAGGSTDTQYF.

J is TRBJ1-5 and V is TRBV7-2; possible D gene TRBD1, 6 bases. In germline, CDR1 is SGHTA, CDR2 FQGNSA. Trimming left V 5 bases short and J 0 bases short, with 17 bases between. The CDR3 loop spans 17 amino acids. The CDR3 region has the DNA TGTGCCAGCAGCCCCCGAGGGGGAGGGTATAGCAATCAGCCCCAGCATTTT. Residues: CASSPRGGGYSNQPQHF.

V usage is TRBV5-1 and J usage is TRBJ1-1, with 8 bases lining up with TRBD1. CDR1 and CDR2 from the germline V gene are SGHRS and YFSETQ. The CDR3 spans 13 residues. After removal of 2 bases from V and 7 bases from J, the junction contained 4 bases not matched to a gene. The CDR3 nucleotides are TGCGCCAGCAGCTTCGGACAGGGCGGTGAAGCTTTCTTT. Protein sequence: CASSFGQGGEAFF. Complete variable domain (other parts from reference TRBV5-1 and TRBJ1-1): KAGVTQTPRYLIKTRGQQVTLSCSPISGHRSVSWYQQTPGQGLQFLFEYFSETQRNKGNFPGRFSGRQFSNSRSEMNVSTLELGDSALYLCASSFGQGGEAFFGQGTRLTVV.

This chain uses TRBV6-4 with TRBJ2-1; 11 nucleotides agree with TRBD2. CDR1 and CDR2 from the germline V gene are MRHNA and SNTAGT. Trimming removed 10 bases from V and 4 bases from J; junction bases left unmatched: 12. The CDR3 extends over 16 amino acids. DNA for the CDR3: TGTGCCATGTCACATCTAGCGGGGGGCCCGTACAATGAGCAGTTCTTC. It translates to CAMSHLAGGPYNEQFF.

Only one count was recorded for this clone. The chain uses TRBV7-9 and TRBJ2-7; D is perhaps TRBD2 (6 bases). V shed 7 bases and J shed 4 bases, with 8 bases lying between them. Germline V gene sequence: CDR1 SEHNR, CDR2 FQNEAQ (reference sequence). This CDR3 spans 11 amino acids. The CDR3 bases are TGTGCCAGCATGGGGGGATACGAGCAGTACTTC. Translation gives CASMGGYEQYF.

The V and J genes are TRBV28 and TRBJ1-2, with D perhaps matching TRBD1 (6 bases). Trimming took 7 bases from V and 6 from J, leaving 21 bases between them. CDR3 length: 15 residues. Germline CDR1 and CDR2: MDHEN and SYDVKM. The CDR3 coding sequence is TGTGCCAGCACCAGACGTCACAGGGCCCCTGATGGCTACACCTTC. Protein sequence: CASTRRHRAPDGYTF.